A single sample gave rise to the 13 T cell receptor beta chains below, sequenced in a study (dated by TCRdb to the mid-2010s). Cells that were CD4+CD25+CD127-/low were isolated as Tregs. Libraries were prepared through 5' RACE. The reads were generated on an Illumina MiSeq. In-frame beta chains were kept once TCRdb had trimmed the public reads at Q25 with fastp and called clones with MiXCR. Under each unique CDR3 protein, matching rows form one entry showing the most common genes and DNA. This sample lists some 44,000 distinct CDR3 sequences; around 20% were detected once. 4% of the sample goes to the ten largest clones. Sequenced sample: Tregs sorted from blood. The receptors derive from a female donor with breast cancer.

For this clonotype: Sequence at one end of the junction differs from germline and may be a read error. The CDR3 bases are TGTGCCAGTCCCCTCGGCGGGGTGACTCTGAACACTAAAGCCTTCTTT. Protein: CASPLGGVTLNTKAFF. V gene TRBV19 combines with J gene TRBJ1-1; D uncertain. Germline CDR1 reads LNHDA; CDR2 reads SQIVND (reference sequence). The CDR3 sequence is 16 residues long.

With respect to this clonotype: Possible read error: a much larger clone is one base away. The CDR3 DNA reads as TGCGCCAGCAGCCTCTACGGGACAACTGTCTACAATGAGCAGTTCTTC. Translation gives CASSLYGTTVYNEQFF. The chain recombines TRBV5-1 with TRBJ2-1; D is perhaps TRBD1 (6 bases). With 4 bases removed from V and 3 bases from J, the gap between germline ends came to 17 bases. The CDR3 sequence is 16 residues long. Germline CDR1 SGHRS, CDR2 YFSETQ. The full variable domain, rest sourced from reference TRBV5-1 and TRBJ2-1, is KAGVTQTPRYLIKTRGQQVTLSCSPISGHRSVSWYQQTPGQGLQFLFEYFSETQRNKGNFPGRFSGRQFSNSRSEMNVSTLELGDSALYLCASSLYGTTVYNEQFFGPGTRLTVL.

This clonotype appeared a few times. The chain is built from TRBV12-3 or TRBV12-4 and TRBJ2-5; TRBD2 is a possible D gene (6 bases). V was clipped by 8 bases and J by 2 bases, with 21 bases between them. This CDR3 is 16 amino acids long. CDR3 loop: CASRMLGGSLQETQYF. DNA for the CDR3: TGTGCCAGCCGGATGTTGGGAGGCAGTTTACAAGAGACCCAGTACTTC.

There are many counts of this clonotype. The CDR3 spells CASQPGASGEAFF. The CDR3 DNA reads as TGTGCCAGCCAACCGGGGGCCAGCGGTGAAGCTTTCTTT. V usage is TRBV27 and J usage is TRBJ1-1; D is possibly TRBD1 (6 bases). The germline CDR1 and CDR2 sequences are MNHEY and SMNVEV (reference sequence). This CDR3 comprises 13 residues. With 8 bases removed from V and 7 bases from J, the gap between germline ends came to 17 bases.

V usage is TRBV6-5 and J usage is TRBJ1-1; 9 nucleotides match TRBD1. The J segment lost 3 bases and the V segment lost 5 bases, leaving 7 bases of the junction unmatched. Germline assignment: CDR1 MNHEY and CDR2 SVGAGI. The CDR3 spans 15 residues. CDR3 DNA sequence: TGTGCCAGCAGTCATAATAGGGACAGGGACACTGAAGCTTTCTTT. Residues: CASSHNRDRDTEAFF.

Here the CDR3 reads CASSPSGTMQETQYF. DNA for the CDR3: TGTGCCAGCAGCCCCTCGGGGACAATGCAAGAGACCCAGTACTTC. V usage is TRBV7-3 and J usage is TRBJ2-5; a weak D match, TRBD1 (6 bases). V gave up 5 bases and J gave up 2 bases, with 15 bases separating them. The CDR3 covers 15 residues. Germline V gene lookup returns CDR1 SGHTA and CDR2 FQGTGA.

The chain has TRBV2 and TRBJ2-1, with TRBD1 matching over 8 bases. The germline V gene has CDR1 SNHLY and CDR2 FYNNEI. The CDR3 has 14 residues. The trim removed 7 bases at V and 1 base at J, leaving 3 bases unmatched. In nucleotides, the CDR3 is TGTGCCAGCACGGACAGGGCGTCCTACAATGAGCAGTTCTTC. Protein: CASTDRASYNEQFF. Together with reference TRBV2 and TRBJ2-1, the CDR3 gives the full variable domain: EPEVTQTPSHQVTQMGQEVILRCVPISNHLYFYWYRQILGQKVEFLVSFYNNEISEKSEIFDDQFSVERPDGSNFTLKIRSTKLEDSAMYFCASTDRASYNEQFFGPGTRLTVL.

The rearrangement links TRBV5-1 to TRBJ2-1, with D possibly matching TRBD2 (6 bases). V was cut by 4 bases and J by 0 bases, with 11 bases left in between. This CDR3 contains 15 residues. The V gene's germline CDR1 is SGHRS and CDR2 YFSETQ. The CDR3 is CASSREPGSYNEQFF. The CDR3, as DNA: TGCGCCAGCAGCCGGGAGCCAGGCTCCTACAATGAGCAGTTCTTC.

The chain is built from TRBV18 and TRBJ1-5; tentative D call: TRBD1 (6 bases). V was pared by 4 bases and J by 3 bases, with 13 bases between. The CDR3 runs 15 residues. CDR1 and CDR2 (germline): KGHSH, LQKENI. DNA for the CDR3: TGTGCCAGCTCACAAGCTCGGACAGTCAATCAGCCCCAGCATTTT. It specifies CASSQARTVNQPQHF.

About this clonotype: With a much larger clone just one base away, this may be a read error. The chain recombines TRBV4-1 with TRBJ2-1; tentatively, D is TRBD2 (5 bases). Germline V gene sequence: CDR1 MGHRA, CDR2 YSYEKL. The CDR3 contains 15 residues. Between the trimmed V and J ends, which lost 7 bases and 0 bases, there was a span of 13 bases. The CDR3 loop is CASNPGESSYNEQFF. The CDR3 nucleotides are TGCGCCAGCAACCCCGGGGAGAGCTCCTACAATGAGCAGTTCTTC.

The table lists this clonotype with many counts. The chain employs TRBV6-1 and TRBJ2-5; a possible D gene is TRBD1 (5 bases). Trimming pared 0 bases from V and 2 bases from J, leaving 10 bases between. Germline V lookup: CDR1 MNHNS, CDR2 SASEGT. CDR3 length: 15 amino acids. Written as DNA, the CDR3 is TGTGCCAGCAGTGAAGCCCCCAGGGTTCAAGAGACCCAGTACTTC. Its protein product is CASSEAPRVQETQYF.

This chain uses TRBV20-1 with TRBJ1-1; 7 nucleotides align to TRBD1. The V gene's germline CDR1 is DFQATT and CDR2 SNEGSKA (reference sequence). This CDR3 has 11 residues. The trim removed 4 bases at V and 8 bases at J, leaving 4 bases unmatched. Here the CDR3 DNA reads TGCAGTGCTACAACGGACAGGGAAGCTTTCTTT. Its protein is CSATTDREAFF.

This clonotype was detected ten times or more. The J gene is TRBJ2-2, the V gene TRBV10-2; 13 bases match TRBD2. The CDR3 is made up of 19 amino acids. Germline trimming cut 0 bases from V and 3 bases from J; bases unmatched to any gene: 7. In germline, CDR1 is WSHSY, CDR2 SAAADI. The DNA for the CDR3 is TGCGCCAGCAGTGAGTCGGTACTAGCGGGAGGGCCGGACACCGGGGAGCTGTTTTTT. Translation gives CASSESVLAGGPDTGELFF.